Reported below is one T cell receptor beta chain. Its antigen is not known. The data were taken from a study of graft-versus-host responses after intestinal transplantation. Study-wide background: Multivisceral, liver-intestinal, or isolated intestinal transplants were received by the recipients.

General study results and limits: Peak levels of circulating GvH clones tracked with early post-transplant HvG declines. Present in recipient marrow, GvH clones included some that appeared first in ileum or blood. Patients with graft-donor T cell macrochimerism had high graft-versus-host to host-versus-graft clonal ratios in allografts.

The V end lost 0 bases, the J end lost 3 bases, and 9 bases lay between the germline ends. The CDR3 totals 14 residues. CDR1 and CDR2 (germline): SGHDT, YYEEEE. Profiled with immunoSEQ multiplex PCR; TCRdb holds only in-frame clones, not every one. This repertoire shows over 100,000 clones, around 93% found once; its top ten account for more than 0.1%. This TCR was recovered from a human donor who received an intestinal transplant. V and J are TRBV5-6 and TRBJ1-1; D gene ambiguous. The sequenced sample was unstimulated CD4+ T cells sorted from spleen or lymph node cells, obtained before intestinal transplant. The CDR3 DNA sequence: TGTGCCAGCAGCTTGGTCGGCAGATACACTGAAGCTTTCTTT. Protein: CASSLVGRYTEAFF.